This T cell receptor beta chain was identified in a study of blood T cell repertoires in COVID-19. The length of the CDR3 is 15 residues. V was cut by 0 bases and J by 2 bases, with 7 bases left in between. The germline gives CDR1 SGHDN, CDR2 FVKESK. Some clones are missing from TCRdb's copy, which holds only in-frame ones; the method was immunoSEQ multiplex PCR. The sample holds hundreds of thousands of clones, about 89% seen once. The sequenced material came from PBMCs or T cells enriched from blood (not recorded which). The receptor's source is a man aged 60 to 75 who had recovered from COVID-19. The rearrangement joins TRBV14 to TRBJ2-2; the D is unclear. CDR3 coding DNA: TGTGCCAGCAGCCAAGATCTCACAAACACCGGGGAGCTGTTTTTT. Its translation is CASSQDLTNTGELFF.